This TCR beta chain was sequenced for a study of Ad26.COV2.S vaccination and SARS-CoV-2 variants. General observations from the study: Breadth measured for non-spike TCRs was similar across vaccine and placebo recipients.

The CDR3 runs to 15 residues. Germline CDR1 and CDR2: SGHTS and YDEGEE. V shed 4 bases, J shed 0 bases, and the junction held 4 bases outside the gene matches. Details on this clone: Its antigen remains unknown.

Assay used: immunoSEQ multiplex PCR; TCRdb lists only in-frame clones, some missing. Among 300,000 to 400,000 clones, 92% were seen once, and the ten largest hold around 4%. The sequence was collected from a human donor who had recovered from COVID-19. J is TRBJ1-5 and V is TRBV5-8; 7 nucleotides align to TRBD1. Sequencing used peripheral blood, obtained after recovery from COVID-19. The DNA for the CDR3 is TGTGCCAGCAGCCAGGGGGGGGGTAGCAATCAGCCCCAGCATTTT. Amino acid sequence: CASSQGGGSNQPQHF.